This T cell receptor beta chain was sequenced in a study of blood T cells in healthy people across ages. The wider study: Researchers report that template switching captured about one barcoded beta molecule per two T cells. General study findings and limits: The fall in TCR beta diversity per million T cells was roughly linear with age.

A second PCR of roughly 6 to 12 cycles used a sample-barcoded 5' primer and a J-beta primer mix. TCRdb recomputed calls from the 5' RACE reads with MiXCR, one row per CDR3 protein. The sample has 650,000 to 950,000 distinct CDR3 sequences, around two fifths seen once; the top ten hold about a fifth. There are many counts of this clonotype. Its target is not known. There are 13 residues in the CDR3. CDR1 is MNHEY and CDR2 is SVGAGI in the germline V gene. V lost 2 bases, J lost 3 bases, and 8 bases lay in between. Isolated PBMCs totaled at least 6 million in each sample. Per sample, at least 5.5 micrograms of total RNA were extracted.

The specimen sequenced was blood. The V call is TRBV6-5, the J call TRBJ2-7; D gene uncertain. The receptor's source is a man in his 60s in good health. This CDR3 reads CASSYGQYYEQYF. The CDR3 nucleotides read TGTGCCAGCAGTTACGGTCAATACTACGAGCAGTACTTC.